The 24 T cell receptor beta chains listed next were all sequenced from one sample in a study of T cell responses to AZD1222 COVID-19 vaccine. Using immunoSEQ multiplex PCR, the repertoire was profiled, and TCRdb retains in-frame clones only, with some absent. The table includes fewer than 150,000 clones, more than 85% detected once. This specimen was peripheral blood, taken on day 0 of AZD1222 vaccination. The receptors here all came from an adult in good health.

The chain joins TRBV6-4 to TRBJ1-2; 9 bases are shared with TRBD1. The CDR3 length is 14 residues. Germline V CDR1 and CDR2: MRHNA, SNTAGT. Losses at the gene ends were 6 bases for V and 4 bases for J; bases not matched to a gene: 6. The chain's CDR3 is CASRPGQGIYGYTF. DNA for the CDR3: TGTGCCAGCAGACCCGGACAGGGGATCTATGGCTACACCTTC.

The rearrangement links TRBV27 to TRBJ1-4, with a weak D call TRBD1 (5 bases). V was clipped by 3 bases and J by 4 bases, with 12 bases between them. This CDR3 is built from 15 residues. Germline V gene lookup returns CDR1 MNHEY and CDR2 SMNVEV (reference sequence). The CDR3 coding sequence is TGTGCCAGCAGTTTGGGGACGGACGGTAATGAAAAACTGTTTTTT. Residues: CASSLGTDGNEKLFF.

This clone appeared once. The V call is TRBV5-1, the J call TRBJ1-2; no firm D call. Germline V CDR1 and CDR2: SGHRS, YFSETQ. The V end was cut by 2 bases, the J end by 4 bases, with 9 bases between. The CDR3 covers 13 residues. CDR3: CASSFGISYGYTF. The CDR3 nucleotides read TGCGCCAGCAGCTTCGGGATTAGCTATGGCTACACCTTC. Looking up the rest from reference TRBV5-1 and TRBJ1-2 gives the full variable domain: KAGVTQTPRYLIKTRGQQVTLSCSPISGHRSVSWYQQTPGQGLQFLFEYFSETQRNKGNFPGRFSGRQFSNSRSEMNVSTLELGDSALYLCASSFGISYGYTFGSGTRLTVV.

The rearrangement joins TRBV12-5 to TRBJ2-5, with D hard to call. The CDR3 runs 14 residues. V was pared by 2 bases and J by 5 bases, with 12 bases between. Germline CDR1 LGHNT, CDR2 FRNRAP. CDR3 nucleotides: TGTGCTAGTGGTTTGCCCTCCTCCGAGGAGACCCAGTACTTC. This sequence encodes CASGLPSSEETQYF.

This sequence joins TRBV7-2 and TRBJ1-1, with D tentatively TRBD1 (5 bases). The CDR3 runs to 15 residues. V gave up 5 bases and J gave up 5 bases, with 18 bases separating them. Germline lookup yields CDR1 SGHTA and CDR2 FQGNSA. The CDR3 coding sequence is TGTGCCAGCAGCCGCAGAGAGGGGCAGGGAACTGAAGCTTTCTTT. The encoded protein is CASSRREGQGTEAFF.

This rearrangement joins TRBV10-2 to TRBJ1-1; 10 bases line up with TRBD1. V was clipped by 6 bases and J by 4 bases; unmatched bases: 5. The CDR3 totals 14 residues. Germline CDR1 is WSHSY and CDR2 is SAAADI. The CDR3 region is CASRATGGGTEAFF. The CDR3 DNA reads TGCGCCAGCAGAGCGACAGGGGGCGGCACTGAAGCTTTCTTT.

This chain connects TRBV12-3 or TRBV12-4 to TRBJ1-1, with D maybe TRBD1 (6 bases). The CDR3 consists of 12 residues. V lost 10 bases and J 2 bases, leaving 11 bases between the germline ends. The CDR3 bases are TGTGCCACTGTGACAGGCAACACTGAAGCTTTCTTT. Residues: CATVTGNTEAFF.

The chain joins TRBV5-1 to TRBJ2-7, with D unclear. This CDR3 spans 13 amino acids. Trimming stripped 3 bases from V and 4 bases from J, with 11 bases between. Germline loops: CDR1 SGHRS, CDR2 YFSETQ. CDR3 coding DNA: TGCGCCAGCAGCTCTCCGGGTGGATACGAGCAGTACTTC. This encodes CASSSPGGYEQYF.

The rearrangement links TRBV7-8 to TRBJ1-1; a weak D match, TRBD1 (6 bases). The CDR3 is 14 amino acids. Germline-derived CDR1 and CDR2 are SGHVS and FQNEAQ. V lost 5 bases and J lost 2, with 12 bases in between. The CDR3: CASSRGGPNTEAFF. The CDR3 DNA sequence: TGTGCCAGCAGCCGAGGGGGACCAAACACTGAAGCTTTCTTT.

This clone was seen once. CDR3 DNA: TGTGCCAGCAGCGACGCCACTGCCTCCAGGACCTACGAGCAGTACTTC. This translates into CASSDATASRTYEQYF. The chain recombines TRBV14 with TRBJ2-7, with D uncertain. The CDR3 extends over 16 amino acids. V was shortened by 5 bases and J by 2 bases, with 19 bases between the two germline ends. CDR1 and CDR2 (germline): SGHDN, FVKESK.

This clone was recorded once. The gene calls are TRBV5-8 and TRBJ2-1; no reliable D call. Germline CDR1 reads SGHTS; CDR2 reads YDEGEE. The CDR3 runs 15 residues. V lost 4 bases, J lost 6 bases, and 17 bases lay in between. The chain's CDR3 is CASSLPAPHLNEQFF. The CDR3, as DNA: TGTGCCAGCAGCCTACCGGCCCCCCACCTCAATGAGCAGTTCTTC.

The V call is TRBV7-9, the J call TRBJ1-4; D uncertain. From germline, CDR1 is SEHNR and CDR2 FQNEAQ (reference sequence). V lost 5 bases and J 4 bases, leaving 8 bases between the germline ends. The CDR3 has 13 residues. CDR3 sequence: CASSTSLNEKLFF. The CDR3 coding sequence is TGTGCCAGCAGCACGAGCCTTAATGAAAAACTGTTTTTT.

The chain joins TRBV11-1 to TRBJ1-6, with 8 bases fitting TRBD1. The CDR3 runs 15 residues. Germline V gene data show CDR1 as SGHAT and CDR2 as FQDESV (reference sequence). With V trimmed by 4 bases and J by 8 bases, 7 bases remained unmatched. The CDR3 bases are TGTGCCAGCAGCTCCGGACAGGGTTTGTATTCACCCCTCCACTTT. Translated, it gives CASSSGQGLYSPLHF. The full variable domain, in which reference TRBV11-1 and TRBJ1-6 provide the parts outside the CDR3, is EAEVAQSPRYKITEKSQAVAFWCDPISGHATLYWYRQILGQGPELLVQFQDESVVDDSQLPKDRFSAERLKGVDSTLKIQPAELGDSAMYLCASSSGQGLYSPLHFGNGTRLTVT.

This chain links TRBV6-5 with TRBJ1-1; 7 bases match TRBD1. V lost 4 bases and J lost 0; bases outside the gene matches: 2. This CDR3 region has 14 residues. The V gene's germline CDR1 is MNHEY and CDR2 SVGAGI. The CDR3 sequence: CASSLGQVNTEAFF. The CDR3, as DNA: TGTGCCAGCAGTTTAGGACAGGTGAACACTGAAGCTTTCTTT.

The chain employs TRBV12-5 and TRBJ1-2, with TRBD1 matching over 7 bases. The CDR3 is 15 residues long. Germline lookup yields CDR1 LGHNT and CDR2 FRNRAP. V was clipped by 5 bases and J by 6 bases; unmatched bases: 12. The DNA for the CDR3 is TGTGCTAGTGGTAACGACAGGGCAGGGGCGCATGGCTACACCTTC. Amino acids: CASGNDRAGAHGYTF. Drawing the rest from reference TRBV12-5 and TRBJ1-2, the complete variable domain is DARVTQTPRHKVTEMGQEVTMRCQPILGHNTVFWYRQTMMQGLELLAYFRNRAPLDDSGMPKDRFSAEMPDATLATLKIQPSEPRDSAVYFCASGNDRAGAHGYTFGSGTRLTVV.

The chain is built from TRBV9 and TRBJ1-4; 7 nucleotides align to TRBD1. The ends lost 3 bases at V and 8 bases at J; junction bases unmatched: 13. This CDR3 spans 16 amino acids. Germline V gives CDR1 SGDLS, CDR2 YYNGEE. Here the CDR3 DNA reads TGTGCCAGCAGCGCCAATCCAGGGGGAAGCCAAGAAAAACTGTTTTTT. This gives the protein CASSANPGGSQEKLFF.

J is TRBJ1-1 and V is TRBV29-1; maybe TRBD1 (5 bases). V lost 8 bases, J lost 6 bases, and 19 bases lay in between. The CDR3 sequence is 13 residues long. Germline CDR1 reads SQVTM; CDR2 reads ANQGSEA. The CDR3 protein is CSPGPGIGSEAFF. CDR3 nucleotide sequence: TGCAGCCCCGGCCCAGGGATTGGTTCTGAAGCTTTCTTT.

The V and J genes are TRBV5-4 and TRBJ2-5; perhaps TRBD1 as D (5 bases). V lost 2 bases and J 3 bases, leaving 11 bases between the germline ends. This CDR3 has 14 amino acids. The germline gives CDR1 SGHNT, CDR2 YYREEE (reference sequence). CDR3 DNA: TGTGCCAGCAGCTTCGACAGCCTCAAAGAGACCCAGTACTTC. Amino acid sequence: CASSFDSLKETQYF.

V is TRBV11-2 and J is TRBJ1-2; 10 nucleotides match TRBD1. Germline V CDR1 and CDR2: SGHAT, FQNNGV. The CDR3 is 15 residues long. With V trimmed by 1 base and J by 7 bases, 6 bases remained unmatched. CDR3 sequence (DNA): TGTGCCAGCAGCTTAGCTGGACAGGGGGGTGGTGGCTACACCTTC. Its translation is CASSLAGQGGGGYTF. Supplemented by reference TRBV11-2 and TRBJ1-2, the full variable domain reads EAGVAQSPRYKIIEKRQSVAFWCNPISGHATLYWYQQILGQGPKLLIQFQNNGVVDDSQLPKDRFSAERLKGVDSTLKIQPAKLEDSAVYLCASSLAGQGGGGYTFGSGTRLTVV.

The rearrangement joins TRBV19 to TRBJ1-2; 8 positions agree with TRBD1. The CDR3 loop spans 14 amino acids. V was pared by 7 bases and J by 2 bases, with 6 bases of the junction left unmatched. Per the germline V gene, CDR1 is LNHDA and CDR2 is SQIVND (reference sequence). CDR3 in amino acids: CASTIRGRNYGYTF. The CDR3, as DNA: TGTGCCAGTACCATCAGGGGGCGGAACTATGGCTACACCTTC.

This chain joins TRBV6-1 and TRBJ1-4, with TRBD1 matching 8 bases. Germline V gene sequence: CDR1 MNHNS, CDR2 SASEGT. The CDR3 runs 16 residues. After removal of 2 bases from V and 7 bases from J, the junction contained 9 bases not matched to a gene. DNA for the CDR3: TGTGCCAGCAGTGAAACCTTGGGACAGGCTTTTGAAAAACTGTTTTTT. Residues: CASSETLGQAFEKLFF.

This clone was found a few times. The rearrangement joins TRBV5-4 to TRBJ2-5; D is ambiguous. The CDR3 has 12 amino acids. Per germline, CDR1 SGHNT and CDR2 YYREEE (reference sequence). The V and J ends lost 4 bases and 4 bases respectively, with 8 bases between them. The CDR3 reads CASSASAETQYF. For the CDR3, the DNA is TGTGCCAGCAGCGCGTCTGCAGAGACCCAGTACTTC.

J is TRBJ2-3 and V is TRBV27; TRBD1 matches 8 bases. The CDR3 runs 15 residues. Germline V gene lookup returns CDR1 MNHEY and CDR2 SMNVEV (reference sequence). V trimming: 5 bases; J trimming: 0 bases; junction bases outside the gene matches: 4. The CDR3 DNA reads as TGTGCCAGCAGTCCGGGACAGGCTAGCACAGATACGCAGTATTTT. As protein: CASSPGQASTDTQYF.

The V gene is TRBV19, the J gene TRBJ1-1, with D hard to call. Germline V gives CDR1 LNHDA, CDR2 SQIVND (reference sequence). This CDR3 spans 11 amino acids. Trimming cost V 1 base and J 7 bases, with 4 bases left between them. The CDR3 is CASSIGSEAFF. CDR3 DNA: TGTGCCAGTAGTATAGGGAGTGAAGCTTTCTTT.